This T cell receptor beta chain was retrieved from a study of early T cells in non-severe SARS-CoV-2 infection. Germline CDR1 KGHSH, CDR2 LQKENI. The length of the CDR3 is 13 residues. Trimming removed 3 bases from V and 3 bases from J, with 9 bases in between. TCRdb ran MiXCR on the 5' RACE reads and lists one entry per CDR3 protein. The table includes fewer than 85,000 distinct CDR3 sequences, 10% to 15% detected once. There are many counts of this clonotype. Source material: whole blood. This sequence originates from an adult who was a healthcare worker with PCR-confirmed SARS-CoV-2 infection or an uninfected control (not recorded which). The gene calls are TRBV18 and TRBJ2-7, with a possible D match to TRBD1 (6 bases). CDR3 sequence reads: CASSPGQLYEQYF. The DNA of the CDR3 is TGTGCCAGCTCACCGGGACAACTCTACGAGCAGTACTTC.